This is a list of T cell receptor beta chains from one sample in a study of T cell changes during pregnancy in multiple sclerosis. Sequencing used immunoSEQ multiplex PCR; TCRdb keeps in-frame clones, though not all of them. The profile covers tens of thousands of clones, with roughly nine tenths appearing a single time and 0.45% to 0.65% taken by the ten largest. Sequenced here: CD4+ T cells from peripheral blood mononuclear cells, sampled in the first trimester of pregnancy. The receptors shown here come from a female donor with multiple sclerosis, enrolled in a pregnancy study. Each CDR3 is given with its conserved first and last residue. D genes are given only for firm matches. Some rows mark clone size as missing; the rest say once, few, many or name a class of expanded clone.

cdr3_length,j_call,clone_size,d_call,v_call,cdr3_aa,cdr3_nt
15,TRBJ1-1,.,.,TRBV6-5,CASSYSSRRDTEAFF,TGTGCCAGCAGTTACTCTTCTCGACGGGACACTGAAGCTTTCTTT
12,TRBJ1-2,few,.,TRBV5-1,CASSQDSHGYTF,TGCGCCAGCAGCCAAGACAGCCATGGCTACACCTTC
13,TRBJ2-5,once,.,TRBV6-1,CASSERAGETQYF,TGTGCCAGCAGTGAAAGGGCGGGAGAGACCCAGTACTTC
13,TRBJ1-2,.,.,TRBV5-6,CASSPDSRRGYTF,TGTGCCAGCAGCCCGGACAGTAGAAGGGGCTACACCTTC
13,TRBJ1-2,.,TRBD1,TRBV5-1,CASSLGQGNGYTF,TGCGCCAGCAGCCTTGGACAGGGTAATGGCTACACCTTC
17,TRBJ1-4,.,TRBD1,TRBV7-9,CASSPGQGRATNEKLFF,TGTGCCAGCAGCCCGGGACAGGGGAGGGCAACTAATGAAAAACTGTTTTTT
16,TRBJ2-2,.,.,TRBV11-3,CASSLDRRPNTGELFF,TGTGCCAGCAGCTTGGACAGAAGACCGAACACCGGGGAGCTGTTTTTT
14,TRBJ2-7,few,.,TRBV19,CASSIRGILDEQYF,TGTGCCAGTAGTATCAGGGGTATATTGGACGAGCAGTACTTC
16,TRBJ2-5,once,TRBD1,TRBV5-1,CASSLVGQGGQETQYF,TGCGCCAGCAGCTTGGTGGGACAGGGGGGGCAAGAGACCCAGTACTTC
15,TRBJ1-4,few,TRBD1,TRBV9,CASSVAPTGDEKLFF,TGTGCCAGCAGCGTAGCCCCTACAGGGGATGAAAAACTGTTTTTT
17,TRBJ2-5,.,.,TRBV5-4,CASSLVAGKGVRETQYF,TGTGCCAGCAGCTTGGTGGCAGGGAAGGGTGTCAGAGAGACCCAGTACTTC
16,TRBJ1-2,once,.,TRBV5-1,CASSYGDSGGNYGYTF,TGCGCCAGCAGCTACGGAGACTCAGGAGGTAACTATGGCTACACCTTC
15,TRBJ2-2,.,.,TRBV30,CAWSRGSGDTGELFF,TGTGCCTGGAGCCGTGGGTCGGGAGACACCGGGGAGCTGTTTTTT
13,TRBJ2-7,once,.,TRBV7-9,CASSLRRSDEQYF,TGTGCCAGCAGCTTACGACGGAGTGACGAGCAGTACTTC
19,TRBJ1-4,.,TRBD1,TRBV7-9,CASSLGGVLRDRPNEKLFF,TGTGCCAGCAGCTTAGGGGGAGTGCTCAGGGACAGACCTAATGAAAAACTGTTTTTT
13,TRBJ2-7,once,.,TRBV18,CASSPGQNYEQYF,TGTGCCAGCTCACCAGGACAGAACTACGAGCAGTACTTC
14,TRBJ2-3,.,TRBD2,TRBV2,CASSGLADTDTQYF,TGTGCCAGCAGTGGACTAGCAGACACAGATACGCAGTATTTT
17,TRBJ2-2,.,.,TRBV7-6,CASSSEPPGTNTGELFF,TGTGCCAGCAGCTCCGAGCCCCCCGGGACAAACACCGGGGAGCTGTTTTTT
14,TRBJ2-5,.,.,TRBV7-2,CASSLFVQGETQYF,TGTGCCAGCAGCCTCTTTGTCCAGGGGGAGACCCAGTACTTC
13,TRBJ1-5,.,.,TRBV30,CAWSLNSNQPQHF,TGTGCCTGGAGTTTAAATAGCAATCAGCCCCAGCATTTT
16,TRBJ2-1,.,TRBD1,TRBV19,CASSRGQGVAYNEQFF,TGTGCCAGTAGTAGGGGACAGGGGGTGGCCTACAATGAGCAGTTCTTC
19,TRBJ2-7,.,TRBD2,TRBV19,CASSPQKSSGRARRYEQYF,TGTGCCAGTAGTCCTCAAAAATCTAGCGGGAGGGCGAGGCGGTACGAGCAGTACTTC
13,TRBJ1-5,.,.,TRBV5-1,CASRERDSQPQHF,TGCGCCAGCAGGGAACGGGATAGTCAGCCCCAGCATTTT
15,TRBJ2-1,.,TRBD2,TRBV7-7,CASSPGLAGTNEQFF,TGTGCCAGCAGCCCTGGACTAGCGGGGACCAATGAGCAGTTCTTC
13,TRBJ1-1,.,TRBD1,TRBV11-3,CASSINRGTEAFF,TGTGCCAGCAGCATCAACAGGGGCACTGAAGCTTTCTTT
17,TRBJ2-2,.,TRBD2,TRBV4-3,CASSPIIGTRGTGELFF,TGCGCCAGCAGCCCAATTATCGGGACTAGAGGTACCGGGGAGCTGTTTTTT
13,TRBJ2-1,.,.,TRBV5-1,CASSLVLVGEQFF,TGCGCCAGCAGCTTGGTACTAGTCGGTGAGCAGTTCTTC
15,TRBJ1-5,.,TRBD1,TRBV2,CASSIQGASNQPQHF,TGTGCCAGCAGCATACAGGGGGCCAGCAATCAGCCCCAGCATTTT
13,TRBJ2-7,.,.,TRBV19,CASSIDPGYEQYF,TGTGCCAGTAGTATAGATCCCGGCTACGAGCAGTACTTC
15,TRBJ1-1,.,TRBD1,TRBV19,CASSILGGQGTEAFF,TGTGCCAGTAGTATCTTGGGGGGACAGGGCACTGAAGCTTTCTTT
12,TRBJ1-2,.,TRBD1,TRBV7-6,CASSPDRVGYTF,TGTGCCAGCAGCCCTGACAGGGTTGGCTACACCTTC
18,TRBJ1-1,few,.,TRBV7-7,CASSPPRRVSPPNTEAFF,TGTGCCAGCAGCCCTCCTCGCAGGGTATCGCCCCCGAACACTGAAGCTTTCTTT
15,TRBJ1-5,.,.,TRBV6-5,CASSYDGSWAQPQHF,TGTGCCAGCAGTTACGACGGTTCTTGGGCTCAGCCCCAGCATTTT